This T cell receptor (beta chain) was sequenced during a study of blood T cell repertoires in COVID-19. Study details: Some COVID-19 samples were acute and others convalescent; all came from the United States, Italy and Spain.

The data were produced by immunoSEQ multiplex PCR, yet TCRdb's version contains in-frame clones alone and is incomplete. Among around 120,000 clones listed, under 80% were seen once. The V end was cut by 1 base, the J end by 4 bases, with 7 bases between. Germline V gene lookup returns CDR1 SGHVS and CDR2 FQNEAQ. This CDR3 has 13 residues. The chain employs TRBV7-8 and TRBJ2-5; no clear D gene. This sequence originates from a man aged 50 to 60 with acute or convalescent COVID-19. Sequencing used peripheral blood. CDR3: CASSLGASETQYF. The CDR3 region has the DNA TGTGCCAGCAGCTTAGGGGCCTCAGAGACCCAGTACTTC.